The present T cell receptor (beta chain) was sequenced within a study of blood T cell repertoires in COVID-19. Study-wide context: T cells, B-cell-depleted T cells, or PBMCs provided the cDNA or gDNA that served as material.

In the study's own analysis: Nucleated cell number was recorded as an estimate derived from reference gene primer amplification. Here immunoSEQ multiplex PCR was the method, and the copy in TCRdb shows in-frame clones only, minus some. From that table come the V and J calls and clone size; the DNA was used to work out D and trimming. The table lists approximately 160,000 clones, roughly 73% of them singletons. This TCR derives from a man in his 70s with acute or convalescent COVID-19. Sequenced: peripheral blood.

CDR3 nucleotide sequence: TGTGCCAGCAGTTTATTGTCCCGGGACAGGGATGGCTACACCTTC. Its protein is CASSLLSRDRDGYTF. The chain couples TRBV27 to TRBJ1-2; 9 bases map to TRBD1. Germline lookup yields CDR1 MNHEY and CDR2 SMNVEV (reference sequence). The CDR3 is 15 amino acids. V lost 1 base to trimming and J lost 6 bases; unmatched junction nucleotides: 6.